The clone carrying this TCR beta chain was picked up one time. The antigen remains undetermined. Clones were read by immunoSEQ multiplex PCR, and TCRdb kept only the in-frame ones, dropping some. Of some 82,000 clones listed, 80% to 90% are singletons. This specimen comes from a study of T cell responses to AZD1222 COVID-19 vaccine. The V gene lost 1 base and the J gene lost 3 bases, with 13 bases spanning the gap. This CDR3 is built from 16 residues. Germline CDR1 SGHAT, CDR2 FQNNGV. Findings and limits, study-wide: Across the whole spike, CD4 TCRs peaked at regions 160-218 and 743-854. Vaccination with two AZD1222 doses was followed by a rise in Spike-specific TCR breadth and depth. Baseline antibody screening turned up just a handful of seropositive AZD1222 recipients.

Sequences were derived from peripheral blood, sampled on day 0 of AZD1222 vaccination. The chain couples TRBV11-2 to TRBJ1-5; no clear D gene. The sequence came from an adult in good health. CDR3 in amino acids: CASSLVAVTHNQPQHF. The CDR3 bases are TGTGCCAGCAGCTTAGTGGCGGTGACACACAATCAGCCCCAGCATTTT. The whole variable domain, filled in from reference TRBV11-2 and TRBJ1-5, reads EAGVAQSPRYKIIEKRQSVAFWCNPISGHATLYWYQQILGQGPKLLIQFQNNGVVDDSQLPKDRFSAERLKGVDSTLKIQPAKLEDSAVYLCASSLVAVTHNQPQHFGDGTRLSIL.